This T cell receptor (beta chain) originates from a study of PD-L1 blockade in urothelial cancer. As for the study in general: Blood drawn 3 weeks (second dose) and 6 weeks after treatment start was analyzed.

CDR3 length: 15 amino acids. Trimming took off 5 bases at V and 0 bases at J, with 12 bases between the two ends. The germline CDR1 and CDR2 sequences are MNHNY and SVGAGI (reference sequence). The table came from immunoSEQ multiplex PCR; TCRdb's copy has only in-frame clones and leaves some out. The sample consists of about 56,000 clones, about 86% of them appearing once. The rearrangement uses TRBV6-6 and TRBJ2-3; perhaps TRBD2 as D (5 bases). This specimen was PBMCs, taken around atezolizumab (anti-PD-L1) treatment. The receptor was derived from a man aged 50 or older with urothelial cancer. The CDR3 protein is CASSPIAQSTDTQYF. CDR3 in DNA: TGTGCCAGCAGTCCTATAGCGCAGAGCACAGATACGCAGTATTTT.